This is a list of T cell receptor beta chains from one sample in a study of pediatric ulcerative colitis. Profiled with immunoSEQ multiplex PCR; TCRdb holds only in-frame clones, not every one. Among 16,000 or so clones listed, roughly 70% were seen once. The material sequenced was gut tissue. The receptors were sampled from a boy younger than 18 with moderate ulcerative colitis. Both conserved end residues are part of each CDR3. Each record gives: J gene, clone size, V gene, D gene, CDR3 DNA, CDR3 protein. D genes are given only for firm matches. Only part of the rows carry a size: once, few, many, or a class if the clone is expanded.

>TRBJ1-5|.|TRBV5-4|.
TGTGCCAGCAGCTTAAGCAATCAGCCCCAGCATTTT
CASSLSNQPQHF
>TRBJ1-2|few|TRBV11-2|.
TGTGCCAGCAGCTTAGGGGCGGGGGCGCGAGGCTACACCTTC
CASSLGAGARGYTF
>TRBJ2-1|.|TRBV12-5|.
TGTGCTAGTGTCCCCGACCCGCGCAATGAGCAGTTCTTC
CASVPDPRNEQFF
>TRBJ1-5|.|TRBV18|TRBD1
TGTGCCAGCTCACCCCAAGGGGGCTCCAGTCAGCCCCAGCATTTT
CASSPQGGSSQPQHF
>TRBJ1-4|.|TRBV5-4|TRBD1
TGTGCCAGCAGGCTGGGAGGGGGCGATGGAAAACTGTTTTTT
CASRLGGGDGKLFF
>TRBJ1-3|.|TRBV7-2|.
TGTGCCAGCAGTGAGGGGGGAAACACCATATATTTT
CASSEGGNTIYF
>TRBJ2-2|once|TRBV6-6|TRBD1
TGTGCCAGCAGCCCATCGACAGGGAATAACGGGGAGCTGTTTTTT
CASSPSTGNNGELFF
>TRBJ2-1|.|TRBV7-7|TRBD1
TGTGCCAGCAGTTCCGGGACAGGGTGGGATGAGCAGTTCTTC
CASSSGTGWDEQFF
>TRBJ2-1|.|TRBV30|TRBD2
TGTGCCTGGAGTGTAGGGGCCAGCGGGGCCTACAATGAGCAGTTCTTC
CAWSVGASGAYNEQFF
>TRBJ2-1|.|TRBV29-1|TRBD2
TGCAGCGTTGAAGCGCGCGGGGGGGCATTCAGTGAGCAGTTCTTC
CSVEARGGAFSEQFF
>TRBJ2-1|.|TRBV4-3|TRBD1
TGCGCCAGCAGCGTTCGGACAGGTTGGCGCAATGAGCAGTTCTTC
CASSVRTGWRNEQFF
>TRBJ2-7|.|TRBV6-5|.
TGTGCCAGCAGTTACGGCCTACGGGGGCTGTACGAGCAGTACTTC
CASSYGLRGLYEQYF
>TRBJ2-7|.|TRBV19|TRBD1
TGTGCCAGTAGTGTCGTAGACAGGGGCGAGCAGTACTTC
CASSVVDRGEQYF
>TRBJ2-5|.|TRBV5-1|TRBD2
TGCGCCAGCAGCTTGGGGGTAGCGGGAGGAGAGACCCAGTACTTC
CASSLGVAGGETQYF
>TRBJ2-3|.|TRBV27|TRBD2
TGTGCCAGCACCAACCGAGGCGGGGGGGCGACAGATACGCAGTATTTT
CASTNRGGGATDTQYF
>TRBJ1-1|.|TRBV6-5|TRBD1
TGTGCCAGCAGCTCGTCGCAGGGGGCAACTGAAGCTTTCTTT
CASSSSQGATEAFF
>TRBJ2-1|.|TRBV11-3|TRBD2
TGTGCCAGCAGCTCGACTAGCAAGCGAAGGAATGAGCAGTTCTTC
CASSSTSKRRNEQFF
>TRBJ2-5|.|TRBV7-9|TRBD2
TGTGCCAGCAGCCTCTATAGCGGGGGGGCCCCAGAGACCCAGTACTTC
CASSLYSGGAPETQYF
>TRBJ2-7|.|TRBV6-5|TRBD1
TGTGCCAGCAGTTACTCGAACAGGGGAGTGGACGAGCAGTACTTC
CASSYSNRGVDEQYF
>TRBJ2-6|.|TRBV4-2|.
TGTGCCAGCAGAGAACTGGGGCCGGGTGGGGCCAACGTCCTGACTTTC
CASRELGPGGANVLTF
>TRBJ2-6|.|TRBV10-2|.
TGCGCCAGCAGTGAGTCTCTCAGGTCTGGGGCCAACGTCCTGACTTTC
CASSESLRSGANVLTF
>TRBJ1-4|.|TRBV7-9|.
TGTGCCAGCAGCCGAGGAGGGGTTTTGGAAAAACTGTTTTTT
CASSRGGVLEKLFF
>TRBJ2-7|.|TRBV5-5|.
TGTGCCAGCAGCTTGGCAGGGAGGAGGTACGAGCAGTACTTC
CASSLAGRRYEQYF
>TRBJ2-1|.|TRBV7-3|.
TGTGCCAGCAGCCCCCACAGATACAATGAGCAGTTCTTC
CASSPHRYNEQFF
>TRBJ1-1|once|TRBV7-3|.
TGTGCCAGCAGCTTATTGGCAGGGAACACTGAAGCTTTCTTT
CASSLLAGNTEAFF
>TRBJ1-1|.|TRBV13|.
TGTGCCAGCAGCTTAGACCCAAGGACAGTCACTGAAGCTTTCTTT
CASSLDPRTVTEAFF
>TRBJ2-3|.|TRBV6-1|.
TGTGCCAGCAGTGAAGTCGACCTCCCAGATACGCAGTATTTT
CASSEVDLPDTQYF
>TRBJ2-7|.|TRBV7-9|.
TGTGCCAGCTCGGACAGTACGGTCCCCTACGAGCAGTACTTC
CASSDSTVPYEQYF
>TRBJ1-1|once|TRBV2|.
TGTGCCAGTCGAGACATGCGTAACACTGAAGCTTTCTTT
CASRDMRNTEAFF
>TRBJ2-2|once|TRBV6-4|.
TGTGCCAGCAGTGACAGGAACACCGGGGAGCTGTTTTTT
CASSDRNTGELFF
>TRBJ2-5|.|TRBV7-2|.
TGTGCCAGCAGGTCTCGACTAGATAAACGAGAGACCCAGTACTTC
CASRSRLDKRETQYF
>TRBJ2-3|.|TRBV5-1|.
TGCGCCAGCAAGAGAGACCCCACAGATACGCAGTATTTT
CASKRDPTDTQYF
>TRBJ2-7|.|TRBV27|TRBD1
TGTGCCAGCAGTTCCCAGGGGGCCTACGAGCAGTACTTC
CASSSQGAYEQYF
>TRBJ1-1|.|TRBV10-3|.
TGTGCCATCAGTGAAATGGTCCTGAACACTGAAGCTTTCTTT
CAISEMVLNTEAFF
>TRBJ1-5|.|TRBV4-1|TRBD1
TGCGCCAGCAGCCTAAGTCGACCGACAGGGAACAATCAGCCCCAGCATTTT
CASSLSRPTGNNQPQHF
>TRBJ1-2|few|TRBV19|.
TGTGCCAGTAGCCAGAGGACCGTCACAGCTAACTATGGCTACACCTTC
CASSQRTVTANYGYTF
>TRBJ2-3|.|TRBV5-1|.
TGCGCCAGCAGCCTCCTGGGGGGGGCGGCAGATACGCAGTATTTT
CASSLLGGAADTQYF
>TRBJ2-5|.|TRBV5-8|.
TGTGCCAGCAGCTTAAGGCAGGGGGGAGAGACCCAGTACTTC
CASSLRQGGETQYF
>TRBJ2-6|.|TRBV27|.
TGTGCCGCCAGGGCAGCGTTAGGGGCCAACGTCCTGACTTTC
CAARAALGANVLTF
>TRBJ1-1|.|TRBV9|.
TGTGCCAGCAGCGTGGGGATTAACACTGAAGCTTTCTTT
CASSVGINTEAFF
>TRBJ1-2|.|TRBV7-2|.
TGTGCCAGCAGCTTAGAACCCAGTCGACGGGGTGGCTACACCTTC
CASSLEPSRRGGYTF
>TRBJ2-7|few|TRBV7-8|.
TGTGCCAGCAGCTTAGAGGGCGTCTCCTACGAGCAGTACTTC
CASSLEGVSYEQYF
>TRBJ1-1|.|TRBV14|.
TGTGCCAGCAGCCCTGTGATTCGACGGGACACTGAAGCTTTCTTT
CASSPVIRRDTEAFF
>TRBJ2-1|few|TRBV5-8|TRBD1
TGTGCCAGCATCTTGACAGGGGCCCTACACACTGAGCAGTTCTTC
CASILTGALHTEQFF
>TRBJ2-1|.|TRBV2|TRBD1
TGTGCCAGCAAAAGGGGACAGTACAATGAGCAGTTCTTC
CASKRGQYNEQFF
>TRBJ1-3|.|TRBV9|.
TGTGCCAGCAGCGTGGAGGGGAGCTTCTCTGGAAACACCATATATTTT
CASSVEGSFSGNTIYF
>TRBJ1-1|few|TRBV19|TRBD1
TGTGCCAGTAGAAAGACAGGGGGTTGGTACACTGAAGCTTTCTTT
CASRKTGGWYTEAFF
>TRBJ2-3|.|TRBV15|.
TGTGCCACCAGCAGAGCCGGGGTCACAGATACGCAGTATTTT
CATSRAGVTDTQYF
>TRBJ2-3|.|TRBV7-3|.
TGTGCCAGCAGCTTCGGTACACCCAGCACAGATACGCAGTATTTT
CASSFGTPSTDTQYF
>TRBJ1-1|few|TRBV20-1|.
TGCAGTGCTATTCGGCCTGAAGCTTTCTTT
CSAIRPEAFF
>TRBJ2-1|.|TRBV7-2|.
TGTGCCAGCAGCTTTGTTTACAATGAGCAGTTCTTC
CASSFVYNEQFF
>TRBJ2-7|.|TRBV5-1|TRBD2
TGCGCCAGCAGCTACAAGACTAGCGGGAACTCCTACGGGCAGTACTTC
CASSYKTSGNSYGQYF
>TRBJ1-2|few|TRBV27|.
TGTGCCAGCAGGAACAGGGTGGCAAGCTATGGCTACACCTTC
CASRNRVASYGYTF
>TRBJ1-6|.|TRBV6-5|.
TGTGCCAGCAGGCTCCACTCGGCGGGTTCACCCCTCCACTTT
CASRLHSAGSPLHF
>TRBJ1-1|.|TRBV2|.
TGTGCCAGCAGTGAAGCAGGCTCCACTGAAGCTTTCTTT
CASSEAGSTEAFF
>TRBJ1-2|.|TRBV7-9|.
TGTGCCAGCAGCTTAACCAGGGGTGGTGGAGTAGACTATGGCTACACCTTC
CASSLTRGGGVDYGYTF
>TRBJ1-4|once|TRBV5-8|.
TGTGCCAGCAGCTTCCAAAGAAATGGAAAACTGTTTTTT
CASSFQRNGKLFF